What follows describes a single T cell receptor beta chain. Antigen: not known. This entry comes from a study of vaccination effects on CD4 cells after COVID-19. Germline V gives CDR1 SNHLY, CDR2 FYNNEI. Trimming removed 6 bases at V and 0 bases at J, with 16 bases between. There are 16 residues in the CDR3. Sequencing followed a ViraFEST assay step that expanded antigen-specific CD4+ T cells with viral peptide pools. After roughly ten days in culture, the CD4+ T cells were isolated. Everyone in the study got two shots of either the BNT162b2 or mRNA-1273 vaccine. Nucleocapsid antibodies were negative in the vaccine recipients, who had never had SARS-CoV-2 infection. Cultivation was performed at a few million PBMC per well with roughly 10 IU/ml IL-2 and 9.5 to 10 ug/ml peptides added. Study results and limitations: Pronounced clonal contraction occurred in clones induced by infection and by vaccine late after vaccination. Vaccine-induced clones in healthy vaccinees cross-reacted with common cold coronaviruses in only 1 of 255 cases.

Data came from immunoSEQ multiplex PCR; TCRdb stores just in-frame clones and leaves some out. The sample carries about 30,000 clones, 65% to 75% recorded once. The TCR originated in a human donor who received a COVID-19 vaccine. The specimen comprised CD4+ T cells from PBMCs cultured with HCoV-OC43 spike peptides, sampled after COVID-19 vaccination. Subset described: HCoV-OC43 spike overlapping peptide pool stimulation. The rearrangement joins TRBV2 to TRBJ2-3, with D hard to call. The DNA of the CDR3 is TGTGCCAGCAGCCCAAACATGCAGCTGAGCACAGATACGCAGTATTTT. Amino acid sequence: CASSPNMQLSTDTQYF.